This is a list of T cell receptor beta chains from one sample in a study of monozygotic twins with inflammatory bowel disease. From the 5' RACE reads, TCRdb lists one entry per CDR3 protein and no DNA. The sample holds more than 300,000 distinct CDR3 sequences. The material sequenced was blood. The receptors were sampled from a human donor with ulcerative colitis or Crohn's disease, or a healthy co-twin of an affected twin (not recorded which). CDR3s include the opening cysteine and the closing phenylalanine or tryptophan.

TRBJ1-2 TRBV27 CASSPEGQPTNYGYTF
TRBJ2-7 TRBV19 CASSRTGTGAGEQYF
TRBJ2-4 TRBV12-3/TRBV12-4 CASSPPTLEPNIQYF
TRBJ2-1 TRBV2 CASNSPAGRGGHEQFF
TRBJ2-4 TRBV7-6 CASSLIKKGDIQYF
TRBJ1-2 TRBV24-1 CATSGGLNYGYTF
TRBJ2-7 TRBV3-1 CASSQGGASLYEQYF
TRBJ1-2 TRBV27 CASSQWINYGYTF
TRBJ2-7 TRBV12-3/TRBV12-4 CASSLDGHSSYEQYF
TRBJ2-2 TRBV12-3/TRBV12-4 CASSSFVTGELFF